This TCR beta chain derives from a study of blood T cell repertoires in COVID-19. Across the study: COVID-19 samples collected from the United States, Italy and Spain covered acute and convalescent phases. Sample material is recorded as cDNA or gDNA derived from T cells, B-cell-depleted T cells, or PBMCs.

This clone is a singleton in its sample. Per the original methods: Using reference gene primer amplification, nucleated cell counts were estimated. The repertoire was sequenced with immunoSEQ multiplex PCR; TCRdb's copy has only in-frame clones and lacks some. The D gene and trimming were derived from the DNA, and the V and J assignments and clone size from that table. The sample carries roughly 140,000 clones, around nine tenths recorded once. Germline V gene data show CDR1 as MNHEY and CDR2 as SVGAGI. Trimming stripped 5 bases from V and 4 bases from J, with 15 bases between. This CDR3 has 15 amino acids.

Sequencing used peripheral blood. The sequence was obtained from a woman aged 70-85 years with acute or convalescent COVID-19. The rearrangement uses TRBV6-5 and TRBJ1-5, with D maybe TRBD1 (6 bases). The CDR3 loop is CASSPGDGTNQPQHF. The CDR3 DNA reads TGTGCCAGCAGTCCAGGGGACGGAACTAATCAGCCCCAGCATTTT.